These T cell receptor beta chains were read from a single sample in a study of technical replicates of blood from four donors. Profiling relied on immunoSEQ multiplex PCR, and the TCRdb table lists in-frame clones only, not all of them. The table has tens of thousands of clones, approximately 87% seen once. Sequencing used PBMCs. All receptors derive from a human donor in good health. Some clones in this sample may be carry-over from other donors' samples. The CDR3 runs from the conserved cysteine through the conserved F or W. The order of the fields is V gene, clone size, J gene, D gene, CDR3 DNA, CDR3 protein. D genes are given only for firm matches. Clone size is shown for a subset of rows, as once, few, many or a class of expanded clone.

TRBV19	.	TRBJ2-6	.	TGTGCCAGTAGGGCAGGCTGGTTCTCTGGGGCCAACGTCCTGACTTTC	CASRAGWFSGANVLTF
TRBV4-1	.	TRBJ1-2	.	TGCGCCAGCAGCCAAGATCGCGTTCAGCGCCGAGCCTTC	CASSQDRVQRRAF
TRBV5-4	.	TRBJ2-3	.	TGTGCCAGCAGCTTGGCGAGGGGGGGCGGGACAGATACGCAGTATTTT	CASSLARGGGTDTQYF
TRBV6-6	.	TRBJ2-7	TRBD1	TGTGCCAGCAGGGAGGGACAGGACTTGTCCTACGAGCAGTACTTC	CASREGQDLSYEQYF
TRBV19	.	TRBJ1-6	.	TGTGCCAGTAGTTCCGGGCCCGGGAGCTCCTATAATTCACCCCTCCACTTT	CASSSGPGSSYNSPLHF
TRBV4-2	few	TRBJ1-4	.	TGTGCCAGCAGCCGACAGGCGGACAATGAAAAACTGTTTTTT	CASSRQADNEKLFF
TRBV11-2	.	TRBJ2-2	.	TGTGCCAGCAGCTTGAGCCGCACTACCACCGGGGAGCTGTTTTTT	CASSLSRTTTGELFF
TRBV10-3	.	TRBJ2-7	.	TGTGCCATCAGTGACGGGGACTACGAGCAGTACTTC	CAISDGDYEQYF
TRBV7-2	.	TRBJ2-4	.	TGTGCCAGCAGCTTACGAGGGTGGTATGGCAAAAACATTCAGTACTTC	CASSLRGWYGKNIQYF
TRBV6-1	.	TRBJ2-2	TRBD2	TGTGCCAGCAGAAGGACTAGCGGGAGGACCGGGGAGCTGTTTTTT	CASRRTSGRTGELFF
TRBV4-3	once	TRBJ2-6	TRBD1	TGCGCCAGCAGCCGAGAAGGGGACAGAGGCTCTGGGGCCAACGTCCTGACTTTC	CASSREGDRGSGANVLTF
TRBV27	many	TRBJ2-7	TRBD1	TGTGCCAGCAGTGCGAGGGACAGTACCTACGAGCAGTACTTC	CASSARDSTYEQYF
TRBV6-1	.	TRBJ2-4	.	TGTGCCAGCAGTGAAACCCGGACAAAGAAAAACATTCAGTACTTC	CASSETRTKKNIQYF
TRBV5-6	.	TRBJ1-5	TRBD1	TGTGCCAGCAGCCAAGGACAGGGAATGAGCAATCAGCCCCAGCATTTT	CASSQGQGMSNQPQHF
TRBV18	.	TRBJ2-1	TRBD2	TGTGCCAGCTCACCTCAATTAGCGGGGATTGCCTCCTACAATGAGCAGTTCTTC	CASSPQLAGIASYNEQFF
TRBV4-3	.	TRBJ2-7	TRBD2	TGCGCCAGCAGCCAAGACCCTAGCGGAGCCTACGAGCAGTACTTC	CASSQDPSGAYEQYF
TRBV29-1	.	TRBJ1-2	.	TGCAGCGTTGGGGGCCCTAACTATGGCTACACCTTC	CSVGGPNYGYTF
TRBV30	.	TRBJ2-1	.	TGTGCCTGGAGCCAAGCGGAGGACAATGAGCAGTTCTTC	CAWSQAEDNEQFF
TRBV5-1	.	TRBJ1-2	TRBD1	TGCGCCAGCAGCTTGGCCCTGGGACAGGGGGCTGGCTATGGCTACACCTTC	CASSLALGQGAGYGYTF
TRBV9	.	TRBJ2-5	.	TGTGCCAGCAGCACACCCGAGGAGTATTCGGAGACCCAGTACTTC	CASSTPEEYSETQYF
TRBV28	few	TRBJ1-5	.	TGTGCCAGCAGTCCATTAAGACAGAATCAGCCCCAGCATTTT	CASSPLRQNQPQHF
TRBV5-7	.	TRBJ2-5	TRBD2	TGTGCCGACGAGGGGACTAGCGGCCAAGAGACCCAGTACTTC	CADEGTSGQETQYF
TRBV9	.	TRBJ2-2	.	TGTGCCAGCAGCGTCGACCCAGGGGTAACCACCGGGGAGCTGTTTTTT	CASSVDPGVTTGELFF
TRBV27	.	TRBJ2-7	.	TGTGCCACGGCGAGGGTATCAGTCTACGAGCAGTACTTC	CATARVSVYEQYF
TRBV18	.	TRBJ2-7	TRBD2	TGTGCCAGCTCACCATACCGGACTAGCGGACCCTCCTACGAGCAGTACTTC	CASSPYRTSGPSYEQYF
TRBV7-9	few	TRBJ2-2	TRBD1	TGTGCCAGCAGCGCGGACAGGGGGATATCCGGGGAGCTGTTTTTT	CASSADRGISGELFF
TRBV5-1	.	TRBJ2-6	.	TGCGCCAGCAGCCCCAGAACAGGCTCAAGCTCTGGGGCCAACGTCCTGACTTTC	CASSPRTGSSSGANVLTF
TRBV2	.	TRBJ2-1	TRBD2	TGTGCCGTCCCGGGACTAGCGGGAGGTAGGGAGCAGTTCTTC	CAVPGLAGGREQFF
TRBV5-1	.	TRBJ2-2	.	TGCGCCAGCAGCTTCGACTCCAGGAACACCGGGGAGCTGTTTTTT	CASSFDSRNTGELFF
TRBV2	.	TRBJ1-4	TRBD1	TGTGCCAGCAGTCGGGACAGTGCCGGAAAACTGTTTTTT	CASSRDSAGKLFF
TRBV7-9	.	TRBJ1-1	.	TGTGCCAGCAGCTTTGGCTCTCTGACTGAAGCTTTCTTT	CASSFGSLTEAFF
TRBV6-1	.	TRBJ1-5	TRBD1	TGTGCCAGCAGTGTACAGGGGGCTGGCAATCAGCCCCAGCATTTT	CASSVQGAGNQPQHF
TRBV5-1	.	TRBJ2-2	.	TGCGCCAGCCGGGCCGGGGTGGGAGACGGGGAGCTGTTTTTT	CASRAGVGDGELFF
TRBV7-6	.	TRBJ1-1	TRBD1	TGTGCCAGCAGCCCGGGACAGGGTAACACTGAAGCTTTCTTT	CASSPGQGNTEAFF
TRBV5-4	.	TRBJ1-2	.	TGTGCCAGCACCCAACCTGAGGAACCGCTTGAGGGCTACACCTTC	CASTQPEEPLEGYTF
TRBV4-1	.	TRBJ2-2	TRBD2	TGCGCCAGCAGCTCACCTCATCAGGGCCCCCGGGGGGCCGGGGAGCTGTTTTTT	CASSSPHQGPRGAGELFF
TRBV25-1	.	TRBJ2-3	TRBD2	TGTGCCAGCAGTCCCCTGACTAGCGGGAGCACAGATACGCAGTATTTT	CASSPLTSGSTDTQYF
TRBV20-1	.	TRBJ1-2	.	TGCAGTGCCCCAAATAACTATGGCTACACCTTC	CSAPNNYGYTF
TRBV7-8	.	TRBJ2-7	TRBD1	TGTGCCAGCAGCGCCGACAGGGGTCGCGTCCACGAGCAGTACTTC	CASSADRGRVHEQYF
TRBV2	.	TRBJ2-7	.	TGTGCCAGCAGTCGAAGAGGCCCTTACGAGCAGTACTTC	CASSRRGPYEQYF
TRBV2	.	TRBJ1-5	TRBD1	TGTGCCAGCAGTGAGGGTGTTTTTGGACAGGCTCCCTTTGGCAATCAGCCCCAGCATTTT	CASSEGVFGQAPFGNQPQHF
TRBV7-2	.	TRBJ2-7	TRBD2	TGTGCCAGCAGGTTTGGCGGGAGCTCCTACGAGCAGTACTTC	CASRFGGSSYEQYF
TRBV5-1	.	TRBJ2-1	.	TGCGCCAGCAGCCTCGGACCGGGAGCCTACAATGAGCAGTTCTTC	CASSLGPGAYNEQFF
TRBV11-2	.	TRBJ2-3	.	TGTGCCAGCGAGGAGGTGGGTTTCGCAGATACGCAGTATTTT	CASEEVGFADTQYF
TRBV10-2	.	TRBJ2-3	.	TGCGCCAGCACCCGAAGGGTAGCGGTAGGCTCAGATACGCAGTATTTT	CASTRRVAVGSDTQYF